The T cell receptor beta chain under discussion was sequenced for a study of CD8 T cell repertoires and HIV-1 epitope variants (dated by TCRdb to the early 2020s). About the investigation overall: T cells were stimulated in separate culture wells with each of twenty-five peptides representing autologous and known Gag and Nef epitope variants. Control conditions included a CMV, EBV and flu peptide pool, the Ebola AY9 epitope as negative control, and a no-peptide well. Three Gag epitope families and Nef HW9 and YT9 were included among the tested epitopes. T cells were enriched using the EasySep Human T Cell Enrichment Kit and were co-cultured with equal numbers of autologous T cell-negative cells serving as antigen-presenting cells. For around 10 days the cultures were kept in IMDM with gentamicin, and on days 3 and 7 half of the media was changed with IL-2, IL-7 and IL-15 added. A 1M T cell aliquot was kept as an uncultured baseline condition, separate from the approximately 80 T cell cultures. A total of more than 70 T cell cultures were run, with each culture condition done in triplicate except for one peptide, which was done in duplicate.

TCR beta CDR3 regions were sequenced at survey depth on the immunoSEQ platform. The QIAamp DNA micro kit was used to extract genomic DNA from every cultured and uncultured CD8+ T cell population. The published analysis was carried out like this. Samples with fewer than 5,000 productive reads were excluded, resulting in the removal of about 6% of the 75 HIV peptide-stimulated cultures. A MANAFEST web app trimmed sequences to CDR3 and removed nonproductive sequences, CDR3s under 5 amino acids, and those not starting C or ending F/W. For a clonotype to count as antigen-specific, the clonotype had to expand relative to the no-peptide control in at least 2 of 3 replicates at FDR 0.01, and only within one epitope family. A frequency at least fivefold higher than in wells stimulated with peptides from other epitope families was additionally required for specific clonotypes. Held by TCRdb, this immuneACCESS table contains in-frame sequences only and omits some clones. Under half of the omission traces to an unresolved V gene where checked; the cause of the rest is unknown. V and J calls plus clone size are reproduced from that table; the DNA served to infer D and trimming. This sample has thousands of clones in its table, and 60% to 80% of those were observed once. The leading ten clones occupy roughly half of the sample.

Reading from cysteine to phenylalanine, the CDR3 counts 15 amino acids. CDR3 DNA is the only sequence kept; it has 45 bases, read in frame from the first base. Via the germline V gene, CDR1 is LGHNA and CDR2 YSLEER. Trimming takes 0 bases off V and 2 bases off J; junction bases not matched to a gene: 3. Of note for this clone: The antigen it recognizes is unknown. Base qualities are missing; no much larger clone stands one base away.

The EasySep Human CD8+ T Cell Enrichment Kit was used on day 10 to isolate CD8+ T cells from every culture. The investigation overall reported the following: Only TCR beta chains were identified by the assay, and proliferation to antigen, not T cell function or cytokine profile, was indicated. Of the nine antigen-specific TCR beta clonotypes identified, roughly six appeared cross-reactive for autologous or known escape epitope variants. Several clonotypes recognized the Nef KF9 family and one clonotype recognized the HW9 family, while no responses to the TAALDMSHF plasma variant were seen.

The rearranged segments are TRBV4-3 and TRBJ1-2, with TRBD1 matching 7 junction bases. The sequencing input was cultured CD8+ T cells derived from PBMCs. This sequence was found in a male donor with HIV. The nucleotide sequence is given as TGCGCCAGCAGCCAAGATGCACAGGGGAACTATGGCTACACCTTC. The translation is CASSQDAQGNYGYTF.